This entry lists 10 T cell receptor beta chains sequenced from one sample in a study of a mutant IDH1 vaccine in newly diagnosed glioma. The table came from immunoSEQ multiplex PCR; TCRdb's copy has only in-frame clones and leaves some out. The sample has over 30,000 clones, 65% to 80% seen once. As for time point: baseline, week 1 (first vaccination visit). Regarding treatment: pre-vaccination baseline after standard-of-care therapy. This sample comprised peripheral blood mononuclear cells (PBMCs), obtained from a glioma patient treated with radiotherapy, temozolomide or both. Source of these receptors: a man aged 50-60 years with glioma. Some clones in this sample may be carry-over from other donors' samples.

V and J are TRBV7-9 and TRBJ2-3, with TRBD2 identical over 9 bases. This CDR3 contains 17 residues. With 1 base clipped from V and 5 bases from J, the junction kept 10 bases outside the gene matches. Germline V CDR1 and CDR2: SEHNR, FQNEAQ (reference sequence). In DNA form, the CDR3 reads TGTGCCAGCAGCTTAGGGCCGGGACTAGCATTGGAAGATACGCAGTATTTT. Its translation is CASSLGPGLALEDTQYF. Combining the CDR3 with reference TRBV7-9 and TRBJ2-3 gives the whole variable domain DTGVSQNPRHKITKRGQNVTFRCDPISEHNRLYWYRQTLGQGPEFLTYFQNEAQLEKSRLLSDRFSAERPKGSFSTLEIQRTEQGDSAMYLCASSLGPGLALEDTQYFGPGTRLTVL.

V is TRBV10-3 and J is TRBJ1-2; 10 bases are shared with TRBD1. J gave up 2 bases and V 5 bases, and 14 bases lay outside the gene matches. Germline CDR1 reads ENHRY; CDR2 reads SYGVKD. CDR3 length: 18 amino acids. The CDR3 nucleotides read TGTGCCATCAGTAGAAGCGGGACAGGGGACCTCGGGAACTATGGCTACACCTTC. It encodes CAISRSGTGDLGNYGYTF.

Remarks on this clone: The sample has other DNA sequences that encode this CDR3 too. The chain employs TRBV15 and TRBJ1-1; D is unclear. This CDR3 has 12 amino acids. Germline V gene lookup returns CDR1 LNHNV and CDR2 YYDKDF (reference sequence). V lost 0 bases and J lost 7, with 6 bases in between. CDR3 DNA: TGTGCCACCAGCAGAGATCGCTTTGAAGCTTTCTTT. Residues: CATSRDRFEAFF. Complete variable domain (other parts from reference TRBV15 and TRBJ1-1): DAMVIQNPRYQVTQFGKPVTLSCSQTLNHNVMYWYQQKSSQAPKLLFHYYDKDFNNEADTPDNFQSRRPNTSFCFLDIRSPGLGDTAMYLCATSRDRFEAFFGQGTRLTVV.

The J gene is TRBJ1-5, the V gene TRBV6-1; D is undetermined. Between the trimmed V and J ends, which lost 1 base and 0 bases, there was a span of 7 bases. The CDR3 loop spans 15 amino acids. Germline assignment: CDR1 MNHNS and CDR2 SASEGT. For the CDR3, the DNA is TGTGCCAGCAGTGAAGTGGGGATTAGCAATCAGCCCCAGCATTTT. It yields the protein CASSEVGISNQPQHF.

The chain combines TRBV25-1 with TRBJ1-1, with D maybe TRBD1 (6 bases). The germline V gene encodes CDR1 MGHDK and CDR2 SYGVNS. The CDR3 has 13 residues. Trimming shortened V by 5 bases and J by 8 bases, and 15 bases separated the two germline ends. CDR3 nucleotide sequence: TGTGCCAGCAGTCTCGTGGGGGGGGCGGAAGCTTTCTTT. Its protein product is CASSLVGGAEAFF.

The rearrangement uses TRBV5-1 and TRBJ1-2, with TRBD1 matching over 8 bases. The CDR3 is 13 amino acids. Losses at the gene ends were 4 bases for V and 6 bases for J; bases not matched to a gene: 5. The germline gives CDR1 SGHRS, CDR2 YFSETQ. Written as DNA, the CDR3 is TGCGCCAGCAGCCCCACAGGGGGAGATGGCTACACCTTC. Translation gives CASSPTGGDGYTF.

This chain joins TRBV21-1 and TRBJ2-7; TRBD1 was called by the table and not checked on the DNA. TRBV21-1 is given as a pseudogene. This CDR3 comprises 15 residues. CDR3 in DNA: TGTGCCAGCAGTTGGGCGCTACACGTGTTAGACGAGCAGTACTTC. Amino acids: CASSWALHVLDEQYF.

This clone was detected once. The CDR3 reads CASSSGQGIWDTQYF. CDR3 DNA sequence: TGTGCCAGCAGCTCAGGACAGGGCATTTGGGATACGCAGTATTTT. The V call is TRBV5-5, the J call TRBJ2-3; 8 bases map to TRBD1. The trim removed 3 bases at V and 6 bases at J, leaving 9 bases unmatched. The germline gives CDR1 SGHKS, CDR2 YYEKEE (reference sequence). The CDR3 runs 15 residues.

V gene TRBV6-6 combines with J gene TRBJ2-3, with D maybe TRBD1 (5 bases). The CDR3 length is 13 residues. Germline CDR1 and CDR2: MNHNY and SVGAGI (reference sequence). Deletions cut 5 bases from V and 1 base from J, with 7 bases between. CDR3 sequence: CASSRRGTDTQYF. CDR3 nucleotide sequence: TGTGCCAGCAGTCGCAGGGGCACAGATACGCAGTATTTT.

This clone was found once. This chain connects TRBV4-1 to TRBJ2-7, with a possible D match to TRBD1 (6 bases). V lost 1 base and J lost 2, with 15 bases in between. CDR1 is MGHRA and CDR2 is YSYEKL in the germline V gene. This CDR3 has 16 residues. In nucleotides, the CDR3 is TGCGCCAGCAGCCAAGGAGGGGGTTTCGGAACCTACGAGCAGTACTTC. Protein sequence: CASSQGGGFGTYEQYF.